The 13 T cell receptor beta chains below were found in one sample sequenced in a study of response to subunit inactivated influenza vaccine (dated by TCRdb to 2017 to 2018). Libraries were constructed by RT-PCR. Instrument used: Illumina HiSeq 2500. TCRdb ran its own pipeline on the public reads, namely fastp trimming at Q25 and MiXCR clone calling, and kept in-frame beta chains. Rows with one shared CDR3 protein collapse into an entry with the most common genes and DNA. Here the sample has 490,000 or so distinct CDR3 sequences; approximately 7.7% occur a single time. The ten largest clones represent 10% to 15% of the sample. The starting material was PBMCs from blood, obtained about 23 months after vaccination. The receptors derive from a man aged 50 to 69 who received an inactivated influenza vaccine. Donor details come from another sample of the same person, matched by shared clones.

This clonotype turned up a few times. The J gene is TRBJ2-7, the V gene TRBV6-2 or TRBV6-3; no firm D call. V dropped 0 bases and J dropped 1 base, with 7 bases sitting between them. From germline, CDR1 is MNHEY and CDR2 SVGEGT. CDR3 size: 14 residues. The CDR3, as DNA: TGTGCCAGCAGTTACTCTGGACGGTCCTACGAGCAGTACTTC. Amino acids: CASSYSGRSYEQYF.

This chain links TRBV20-1 with TRBJ2-3, with 7 bases identical to TRBD1. The CDR3 sequence is 15 residues long. Germline CDR1 and CDR2: DFQATT and SNEGSKA (reference sequence). Trimming at V came to 2 bases and at J to 2 bases, leaving 7 bases not matched to a gene. DNA for the CDR3: TGCAGTGCTAGACCCTGGACAGGAGACACAGATACGCAGTATTTT. Translation: CSARPWTGDTDTQYF.

This clonotype has a handful of counts. The chain has TRBV12-3 or TRBV12-4 and TRBJ2-3, with 12 bases matching TRBD2. The CDR3 runs 15 residues. V shed 6 bases and J 1 base; nucleotides not matched to a gene: 2. The CDR3 DNA is TGTGCCAGCAGGTCTAGCGGGGGGGGCACAGATACGCAGTATTTT. It encodes CASRSSGGGTDTQYF.

This clonotype was seen ten or more times. This chain links TRBV7-3 with TRBJ2-1; D is undetermined. V was pared by 0 bases and J by 6 bases, with 15 bases between. From germline, CDR1 is SGHTA and CDR2 FQGTGA. This CDR3 is 16 amino acids long. CDR3 bases: TGTGCCAGCAGCTTAACTGGTAGTTCGTCTCGCAATGAGCAGTTCTTC. This codes for CASSLTGSSSRNEQFF.

This clonotype was found a few times. This rearrangement joins TRBV20-1 to TRBJ2-7; D is uncertain. CDR1 DFQATT and CDR2 SNEGSKA come from the germline V gene (reference sequence). Trimming pared 2 bases from V and 2 bases from J, leaving 13 bases between. This CDR3 has 14 amino acids. Here the CDR3 reads CSARPLPQAYEQYF. CDR3 nucleotide sequence: TGCAGTGCTAGACCCCTCCCCCAGGCCTACGAGCAGTACTTC.

This clonotype was detected ten times or more. As DNA, the CDR3 is TGCAGTGCTTCTACAGGGGCCTGGGAGACCCAGTACTTC. It is translated as CSASTGAWETQYF. This chain uses TRBV20-1 with TRBJ2-5; TRBD1 matches 7 bases. Trimming removed 5 bases from V and 5 bases from J; junction bases left unmatched: 8. CDR1 DFQATT and CDR2 SNEGSKA come from the germline V gene (reference sequence). The CDR3 covers 13 residues.

J is TRBJ2-7 and V is TRBV13; the D gene is possibly TRBD2 (6 bases). Germline loops: CDR1 PRHDT, CDR2 FYEKMQ (reference sequence). V shed 3 bases and J shed 3 bases, with 18 bases lying between them. CDR3 length: 16 amino acids. CDR3 sequence: CASSLGLRDSSYEQYF. In DNA, the CDR3 is TGTGCCAGCAGCTTGGGACTCAGGGACTCGAGCTACGAGCAGTACTTC.

There are many counts of this clonotype. The V call is TRBV11-1, the J call TRBJ1-2; 7 bases match TRBD1. Looked up from germline, CDR1 is SGHAT and CDR2 is FQDESV (reference sequence). This CDR3 contains 16 residues. J lost 4 bases, V lost 3 bases, and 11 bases had no gene match. CDR3 loop: CASSLGTARGPYGYTF. In DNA, the CDR3 is TGTGCCAGCAGCTTGGGGACAGCCCGGGGGCCCTATGGCTACACCTTC.

This clonotype was seen more than once but under ten times. The chain employs TRBV12-3 or TRBV12-4 and TRBJ2-1; D gene unclear. V was clipped by 1 base and J by 0 bases, with 7 bases between them. CDR3 length: 15 amino acids. This CDR3 is CASSLDASSYNEQFF. The CDR3 DNA is TGTGCCAGCAGTTTAGACGCCAGCTCCTACAATGAGCAGTTCTTC.

The chain uses TRBV28 and TRBJ2-5; D may be TRBD1 (6 bases). The V end was cut by 8 bases, the J end by 4 bases, with 11 bases between. The germline V gene has CDR1 MDHEN and CDR2 SYDVKM. This CDR3 region has 12 residues. The CDR3 region is CASQGRIETQYF. In DNA form, the CDR3 reads TGTGCCAGCCAGGGGAGAATAGAGACCCAGTACTTC. Complete variable domain (other parts from reference TRBV28 and TRBJ2-5): DVKVTQSSRYLVKRTGEKVFLECVQDMDHENMFWYRQDPGLGLRLIYFSYDVKMKEKGDIPEGYSVSREKKERFSLILESASTNQTSMYLCASQGRIETQYFGPGTRLLVL.

Ten or more counts support this clonotype. The rearrangement joins TRBV12-3 or TRBV12-4 to TRBJ1-2; D gene unclear. V shed 8 bases and J shed 3 bases, with 13 bases lying between them. The CDR3 extends over 13 amino acids. This CDR3 reads CASLSDGDYGYTF. The DNA for the CDR3 is TGTGCCAGCCTCTCGGACGGAGACTATGGCTACACCTTC.

J is TRBJ1-2 and V is TRBV4-2, with D uncertain. The germline gives CDR1 LGHNA, CDR2 YNFKEQ. Trimming shortened V by 0 bases and J by 4 bases, and 6 bases separated the two germline ends. CDR3 length: 13 amino acids. The CDR3 protein is CASSQDGPYGYTF. The CDR3 bases are TGTGCCAGCAGCCAAGATGGGCCCTATGGCTACACCTTC.

There are a few counts of this clonotype. The chain has TRBV12-3 or TRBV12-4 and TRBJ1-5; 10 nucleotides line up with TRBD1. The CDR3 length is 15 residues. J was trimmed by 7 bases and V by 3 bases; bases with no gene match: 6. The CDR3 DNA reads as TGTGCCAGCAGTTTCCTGACAGGGGGCGGGCAGCCCCAGCATTTT. Protein sequence: CASSFLTGGGQPQHF.